These T cell receptor beta chains were read from a single sample in a study of shared clonotypes between healthy human individuals. Clones were read by immunoSEQ multiplex PCR, and TCRdb kept only the in-frame ones, dropping some. The sample has approximately 2,200,000 clones, roughly 91% seen once. The sequenced sample consisted of naive CD8+ T cells from PBMCs. These receptors came from a man aged 18-30 years in good health. Some clones in this sample may be carry-over from other donors' samples. Both conserved end residues are part of each CDR3. Fields, in order: clone size, J gene, V gene, D gene, CDR3 protein, CDR3 DNA. The D gene is left open where the match is weak. Clone size, where shown, is once, few, many, or a class for clones that have expanded.

.,TRBJ2-7,TRBV7-8,.,CASRETSGTGYEQYF,TGTGCCAGCAGGGAGACCTCCGGGACGGGGTACGAGCAGTACTTC
.,TRBJ2-7,TRBV27,.,CASSLASSYEQYF,TGTGCCAGCAGTTTGGCAAGCTCCTACGAGCAGTACTTC
.,TRBJ1-3,TRBV7-9,.,CASSLVDPESSGNTIYF,TGTGCCAGCAGCTTAGTGGACCCCGAAAGCTCTGGAAACACCATATATTTT
.,TRBJ2-7,TRBV2,TRBD1,CASGLRDRVNLLSYEQYF,TGTGCCAGCGGTCTCCGGGACAGGGTAAACCTCCTCTCCTACGAGCAGTACTTC
.,TRBJ1-2,TRBV29-1,TRBD1,CSVERQGASYGHTF,TGCAGCGTCGAGAGACAGGGGGCCTCCTATGGCCACACCTTC
few,TRBJ2-3,TRBV7-2,.,CASSFPLGDTQYF,TGTGCCAGCAGCTTTCCTTTGGGCGATACGCAGTATTTT
.,TRBJ2-7,TRBV9,.,CASSPSGATRAYEQYF,TGTGCCAGCAGCCCCTCGGGGGCCACCCGGGCCTACGAGCAGTACTTC
once,TRBJ1-1,TRBV2,.,CGRMGLGTEAFF,TGTGGGCGGATGGGGTTGGGCACTGAAGCTTTCTTT
.,TRBJ1-1,TRBV18,.,CASSPPSPEAFF,TGTGCCAGCTCACCACCGTCTCCTGAAGCTTTCTTT
.,TRBJ1-4,TRBV7-8,.,CASSHLGISGNEKLFF,TGTGCCAGCAGCCACCTCGGGATATCGGGTAATGAAAAACTGTTTTTT
.,TRBJ1-3,TRBV7-9,.,CASSPPFTSGNTIYF,TGTGCCAGCAGCCCGCCGTTTACCTCTGGAAACACCATATATTTT
.,TRBJ1-1,TRBV27,.,CSQEDTEAFF,TGTAGCCAGGAAGACACTGAAGCTTTCTTT
.,TRBJ2-1,TRBV9,TRBD2,CASSPSGGSYNEQFF,TGTGCCAGCAGTCCAAGCGGGGGCTCCTACAATGAGCAGTTCTTC
.,TRBJ2-3,TRBV7-2,TRBD2,CARAGVSTDTQYF,TGTGCCAGGGCGGGGGTTAGCACAGATACGCAGTATTTT
.,TRBJ2-1,TRBV27,TRBD1,CASSFTGTGTYNEQFF,TGTGCCAGCAGTTTTACCGGGACAGGGACCTACAATGAGCAGTTCTTC
once,TRBJ2-7,TRBV7-9,.,CASSSQDGLRSYEQYF,TGTGCCAGCAGCTCACAAGACGGGCTCAGGTCCTACGAGCAGTACTTC
once,TRBJ1-2,TRBV11-2,.,CASSIGAGGYTF,TGTGCCAGCAGCATCGGGGCTGGTGGCTACACCTTC
.,TRBJ1-1,TRBV5-1,TRBD1,CASSWFGQGKPEAFF,TGCGCCAGCAGCTGGTTTGGACAGGGAAAACCTGAAGCTTTCTTT
few,TRBJ2-2,TRBV7-3,.,CASSLTETTGELFF,TGTGCCAGCAGCCTGACAGAGACCACCGGGGAGCTGTTTTTT
.,TRBJ2-5,TRBV27,.,CASSLVGVAETQYF,TGTGCCAGCAGTTTAGTGGGTGTGGCAGAGACCCAGTACTTC
.,TRBJ2-7,TRBV18,.,CASSPEPRRRSSYEQYF,TGTGCCAGCTCACCAGAGCCCCGGAGACGGAGCTCCTACGAGCAGTACTTC
.,TRBJ2-1,TRBV5-1,TRBD2,CASSLGLAGYNEQFF,TGCGCCAGCAGCTTAGGACTAGCGGGTTACAATGAGCAGTTCTTC
.,TRBJ1-1,TRBV4-1,TRBD1,CASSPRSTGGSDTEAFF,TGCGCCAGCAGCCCAAGATCCACAGGGGGCAGTGACACTGAAGCTTTCTTT
.,TRBJ2-2,TRBV7-3,.,CASSRSENTGELFF,TGTGCCAGCAGCCGGTCGGAGAACACCGGGGAGCTGTTTTTT
once,TRBJ2-4,TRBV4-3,.,CASSLAKNIQYF,TGCGCCAGCAGCCTAGCCAAAAACATTCAGTACTTC
.,TRBJ2-5,TRBV7-6,.,CASSPATPAWETQYF,TGTGCCAGCAGTCCTGCGACACCTGCTTGGGAGACCCAGTACTTC
.,TRBJ2-3,TRBV5-1,TRBD1,CASSAGTGSSKDTQYF,TGCGCCAGCAGCGCCGGGACAGGGTCCAGCAAAGATACGCAGTATTTT
.,TRBJ2-1,TRBV4-2,.,CASSQEDYNEQFF,TGTGCCAGCAGCCAAGAGGATTACAATGAGCAGTTCTTC
.,TRBJ1-4,TRBV19,.,CASSITRGAVSEKLFF,TGTGCCAGTAGTATTACACGGGGCGCAGTGAGTGAAAAACTGTTTTTT
.,TRBJ1-2,TRBV27,.,CATSGSSGGYTF,TGTGCCACCTCTGGGTCGAGTGGTGGCTACACCTTC
.,TRBJ2-7,TRBV28,.,CASSRSVGLFSSYEQYF,TGTGCCAGCAGCCGTAGTGTGGGGCTGTTTAGCTCCTACGAGCAGTACTTC
.,TRBJ2-1,TRBV27,.,CASSARLAYNEQFF,TGTGCCAGCAGTGCCCGCCTAGCGTACAATGAGCAGTTCTTC
once,TRBJ1-5,TRBV6-6,.,CASSYSHSPNQPQHF,TGTGCCAGCAGTTACTCCCACAGCCCCAATCAGCCCCAGCATTTT
.,TRBJ1-5,TRBV30,TRBD1,CAWSVTGGPYSNQPQHF,TGTGCCTGGAGTGTAACAGGGGGGCCATATAGCAATCAGCCCCAGCATTTT
.,TRBJ2-1,TRBV5-1,TRBD1,CASSLTGGSFNEQFF,TGCGCCAGCAGCTTGACAGGGGGCTCTTTTAATGAGCAGTTCTTC
.,TRBJ2-3,TRBV27,.,CASAGQNTDTQYF,TGTGCCAGCGCCGGACAGAACACAGATACGCAGTATTTT
.,TRBJ2-3,TRBV27,.,CASSLWTGTPTDTQYF,TGTGCCAGCAGTCTTTGGACCGGGACACCGACAGATACGCAGTATTTT
few,TRBJ1-1,TRBV5-1,.,CASRHQNTEAFF,TGCGCCAGCAGACATCAGAACACTGAAGCTTTCTTT
.,TRBJ2-1,TRBV19,.,CASSIGHEQFF,TGTGCCAGTAGTATAGGTCATGAGCAGTTCTTC
.,TRBJ1-2,TRBV7-2,TRBD1,CASSLARTGMGGGYGYTF,TGTGCCAGCAGCTTAGCCCGGACAGGGATGGGTGGGGGGTATGGCTACACCTTC
.,TRBJ2-3,TRBV10-3,.,CAISGLAWDTQYF,TGTGCCATCAGTGGGCTAGCGTGGGATACGCAGTATTTT
.,TRBJ2-7,TRBV9,TRBD2,CASSVNPRTSGEQYF,TGTGCCAGCAGCGTAAACCCCAGGACTAGCGGAGAGCAGTACTTC
.,TRBJ2-1,TRBV28,.,CASAKDGSVIEQFF,TGTGCCAGCGCCAAAGACGGTAGCGTGATTGAGCAGTTCTTC
.,TRBJ2-7,TRBV11-2,TRBD2,CASSWGGRGTYEQYF,TGTGCCAGCAGCTGGGGCGGGAGGGGGACCTACGAGCAGTACTTC
once,TRBJ2-7,TRBV9,.,CASSGSSRDEQYF,TGTGCCAGCAGCGGAAGCTCCCGGGACGAGCAGTACTTC